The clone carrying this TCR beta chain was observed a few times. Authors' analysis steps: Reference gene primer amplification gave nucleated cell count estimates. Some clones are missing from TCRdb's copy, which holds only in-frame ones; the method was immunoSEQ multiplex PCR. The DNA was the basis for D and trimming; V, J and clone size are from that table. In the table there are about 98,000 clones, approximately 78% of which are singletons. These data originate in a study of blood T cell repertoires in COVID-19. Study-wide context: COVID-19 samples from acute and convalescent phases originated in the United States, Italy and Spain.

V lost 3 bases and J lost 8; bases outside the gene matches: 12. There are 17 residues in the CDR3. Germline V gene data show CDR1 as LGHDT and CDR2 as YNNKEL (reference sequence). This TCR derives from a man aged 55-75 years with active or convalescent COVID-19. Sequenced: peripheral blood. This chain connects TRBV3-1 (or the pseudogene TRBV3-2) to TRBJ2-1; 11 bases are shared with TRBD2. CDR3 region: CASSQEASGRWGYEQFF. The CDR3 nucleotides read TGTGCCAGCAGCCAGGAGGCTAGCGGGAGGTGGGGCTATGAGCAGTTCTTC.